This TCR beta chain was identified in a study of T cells after posttransplantation cyclophosphamide. In its sample, this clone was seen many times. The antigen remains undetermined. Germline CDR1 is SGDLS and CDR2 is YYNGEE. The CDR3 spans 14 residues. Trimming stripped 6 bases from V and 0 bases from J, with 10 bases between. The related graft donor's blood sample was taken on the day of bone marrow donation. Study findings and constraints: Later post-transplant blood repertoires were often dominated by donor CD8+ memory clones. Skin or GI-infiltrating T cells shared few TRB sequences with blood. After PTCy, TRB diversity resembled that of CNI/methotrexate controls.

The repertoire was sequenced with immunoSEQ multiplex PCR; TCRdb's copy has only in-frame clones and lacks some. Recorded here are some 40,000 clones, none singletons. The chain couples TRBV9 to TRBJ1-3; the D is unclear. The sample was PBMCs. This sequence originates from a man aged 35 to 55 in good health, CMV-negative, and a related stem cell transplant donor. CDR3 amino acids: CASTETISGNTIYF. The CDR3 nucleotides are TGTGCCAGCACCGAGACAATCTCTGGAAACACCATATATTTT.